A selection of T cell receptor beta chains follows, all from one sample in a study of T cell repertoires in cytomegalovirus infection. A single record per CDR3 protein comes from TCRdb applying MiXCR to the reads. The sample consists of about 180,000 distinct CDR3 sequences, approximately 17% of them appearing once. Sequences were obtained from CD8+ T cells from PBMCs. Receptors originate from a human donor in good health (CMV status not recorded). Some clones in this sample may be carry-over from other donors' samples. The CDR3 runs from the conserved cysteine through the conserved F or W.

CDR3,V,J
CASSIAKAGGETQYF,TRBV19,TRBJ2-5
CASSIRGPYNEQFF,TRBV19,TRBJ2-1
CASRGRRGSTYEQYF,TRBV6-2/TRBV6-3,TRBJ2-7
CAIGSGTVGAGELFF,TRBV10-3,TRBJ2-2
CSVAGQGSIYGYTF,TRBV29-1,TRBJ1-2
CASSQVSPPGSYNEQFF,TRBV3-1,TRBJ2-1
CSVPTGTNYGYTF,TRBV29-1,TRBJ1-2
CASSLAPSGDTQYF,TRBV7-9,TRBJ2-3
CASSFPREGSSGANVLTF,TRBV7-8,TRBJ2-6
CASSISYQETQYF,TRBV7-9,TRBJ2-5
CASSQRDRPGELFF,TRBV4-2,TRBJ2-2
CASSLALAGGPISTDTQYF,TRBV7-2,TRBJ2-3
CASSRQGPIYWPQHF,TRBV7-2,TRBJ1-5
CASSYPETEAFF,TRBV6-2/TRBV6-3,TRBJ1-1
CASSSTDFWAYEQYF,TRBV6-6,TRBJ2-7
CASSFRDREIQETQYF,TRBV28,TRBJ2-5
CASRRTTGNTEAFF,TRBV6-2/TRBV6-3,TRBJ1-1
CASSQFRGDGQPQHF,TRBV4-3,TRBJ1-5
CASSSRTSGGAFKNEQFF,TRBV6-2/TRBV6-3,TRBJ2-1
CASSLGVSGGYEQYF,TRBV7-2,TRBJ2-7
CASSLTGFRNTIYF,TRBV7-8,TRBJ1-3
CSVESHEPGHLNTEAFF,TRBV29-1,TRBJ1-1
CASSYLGEQYF,TRBV6-2/TRBV6-3,TRBJ2-7
CASSPSGGTYEQYF,TRBV7-6,TRBJ2-7
CASSSGLAGTDTQYF,TRBV7-2,TRBJ2-3
CASSQPGQGDSPLHF,TRBV14,TRBJ1-6
CASSLGGTENTEAFF,TRBV7-2,TRBJ1-1
CASSSERQRVNTEAFF,TRBV4-2,TRBJ1-1
CASSSSGLAGSPYEQYF,TRBV7-9,TRBJ2-7
CASSQDSGTHSYNEQFF,TRBV14,TRBJ2-1
CASSPPTGAQTEAFF,TRBV11-1,TRBJ1-1
CATLPSGGPQETQYF,TRBV6-1,TRBJ2-5
CASSYPTGIDTEAFF,TRBV6-2/TRBV6-3,TRBJ1-1
CASSLSGGYSNQPQHF,TRBV7-2,TRBJ1-5
CASSYSTLAHGYTF,TRBV6-2/TRBV6-3,TRBJ1-2
CSVDSTNTEAFF,TRBV29-1,TRBJ1-1
CASSLSGNPEAFF,TRBV7-8,TRBJ1-1
CASSLSTGAPNYEQYF,TRBV7-9,TRBJ2-7
CASSYSGGGNTGELFF,TRBV6-5,TRBJ2-2
CASSLVPGRDTEAFF,TRBV7-2,TRBJ1-1
CASASRDSFQETQYF,TRBV28,TRBJ2-5
CASTILWTGGDIWETQYF,TRBV5-6,TRBJ2-5
CASSLPRDTTEAFF,TRBV7-6,TRBJ1-1
CASSGGTPNEQFF,TRBV7-9,TRBJ2-1
CASSFSSGSGANVLTF,TRBV28,TRBJ2-6
CASSPTSGGADEQFF,TRBV7-2,TRBJ2-1
CASSLADPVAEQYF,TRBV7-2,TRBJ2-7
CASSLRETQYF,TRBV11-2,TRBJ2-5
CASSFPGTGGTNYEQYF,TRBV6-5,TRBJ2-7
CASSASGVNEQFF,TRBV25-1,TRBJ2-1
CASSYRPRWHNYEQYF,TRBV6-2/TRBV6-3,TRBJ2-7
CASSLAYNEQFF,TRBV5-4,TRBJ2-1